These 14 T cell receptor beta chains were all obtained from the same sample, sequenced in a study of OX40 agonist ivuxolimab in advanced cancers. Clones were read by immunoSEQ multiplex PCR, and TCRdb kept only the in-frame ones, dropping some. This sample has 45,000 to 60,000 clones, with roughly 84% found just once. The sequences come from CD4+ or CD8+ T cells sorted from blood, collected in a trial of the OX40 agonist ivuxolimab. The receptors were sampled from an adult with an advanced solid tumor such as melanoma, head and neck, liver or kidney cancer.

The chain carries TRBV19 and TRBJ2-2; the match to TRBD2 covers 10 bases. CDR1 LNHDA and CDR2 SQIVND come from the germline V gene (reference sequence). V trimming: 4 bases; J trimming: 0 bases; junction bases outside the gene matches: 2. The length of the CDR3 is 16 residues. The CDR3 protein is CASSTGLAANTGELFF. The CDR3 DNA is TGTGCCAGTAGTACCGGACTAGCGGCGAACACCGGGGAGCTGTTTTTT.

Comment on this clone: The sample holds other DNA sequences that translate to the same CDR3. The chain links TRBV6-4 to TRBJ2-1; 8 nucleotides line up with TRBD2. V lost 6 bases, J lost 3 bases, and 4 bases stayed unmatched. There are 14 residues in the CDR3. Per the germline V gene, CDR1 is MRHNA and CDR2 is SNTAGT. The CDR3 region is CASSRGGDYNEQFF. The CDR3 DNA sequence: TGTGCCAGCAGCCGGGGGGGGGACTACAATGAGCAGTTCTTC.

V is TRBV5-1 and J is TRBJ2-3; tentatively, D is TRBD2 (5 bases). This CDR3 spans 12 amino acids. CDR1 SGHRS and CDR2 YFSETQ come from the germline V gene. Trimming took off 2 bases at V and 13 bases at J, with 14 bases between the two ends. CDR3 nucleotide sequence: TGCGCCAGCAGCTTTGAGGGAACCAGCAAGTATTTT. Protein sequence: CASSFEGTSKYF.

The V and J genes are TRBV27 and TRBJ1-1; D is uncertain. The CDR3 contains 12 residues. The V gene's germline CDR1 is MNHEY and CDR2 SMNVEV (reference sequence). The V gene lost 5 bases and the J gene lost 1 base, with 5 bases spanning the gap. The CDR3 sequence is CASSKENTEAFF. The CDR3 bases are TGTGCCAGCAGTAAGGAGAACACTGAAGCTTTCTTT.

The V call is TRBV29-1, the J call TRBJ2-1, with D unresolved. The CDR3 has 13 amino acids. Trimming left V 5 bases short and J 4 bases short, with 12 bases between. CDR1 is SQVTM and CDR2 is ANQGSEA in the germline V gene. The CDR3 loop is CSVLVADYNEQFF. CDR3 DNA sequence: TGCAGCGTTCTTGTGGCAGATTACAATGAGCAGTTCTTC.

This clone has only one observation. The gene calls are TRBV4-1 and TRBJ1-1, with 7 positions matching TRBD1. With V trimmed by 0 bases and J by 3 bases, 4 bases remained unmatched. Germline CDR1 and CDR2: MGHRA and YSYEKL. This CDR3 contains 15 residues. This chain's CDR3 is CASSQEDRRDTEAFF. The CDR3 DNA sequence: TGCGCCAGCAGCCAAGAGGACAGGAGGGACACTGAAGCTTTCTTT.

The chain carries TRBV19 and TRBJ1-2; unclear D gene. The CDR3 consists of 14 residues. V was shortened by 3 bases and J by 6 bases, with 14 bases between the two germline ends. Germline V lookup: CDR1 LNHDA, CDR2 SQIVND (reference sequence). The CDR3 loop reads CASSISNERDGYTF. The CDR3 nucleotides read TGTGCCAGTAGTATCTCGAATGAGAGAGATGGCTACACCTTC.

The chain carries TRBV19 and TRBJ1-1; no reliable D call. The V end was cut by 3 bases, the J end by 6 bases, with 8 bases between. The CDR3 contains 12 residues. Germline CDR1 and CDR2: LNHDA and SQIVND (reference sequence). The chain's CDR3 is CASSMPGPEAFF. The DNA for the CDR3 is TGTGCCAGTAGTATGCCCGGCCCTGAAGCTTTCTTT.

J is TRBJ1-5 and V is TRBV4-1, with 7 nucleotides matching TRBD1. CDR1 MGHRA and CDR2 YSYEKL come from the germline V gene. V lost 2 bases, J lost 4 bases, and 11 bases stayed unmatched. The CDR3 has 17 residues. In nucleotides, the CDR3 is TGCGCCAGCAGCCAATTTCCCCCTGGGACAGATAATCAGCCCCAGCATTTT. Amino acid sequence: CASSQFPPGTDNQPQHF.

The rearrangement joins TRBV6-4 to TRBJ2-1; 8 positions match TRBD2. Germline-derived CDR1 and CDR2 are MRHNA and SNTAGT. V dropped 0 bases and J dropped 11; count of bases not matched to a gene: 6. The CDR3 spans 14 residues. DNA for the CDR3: TGTGCCAGCAGTGACTCGGGCGGGGGGAACAAGCAGTTCTTC. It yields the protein CASSDSGGGNKQFF.

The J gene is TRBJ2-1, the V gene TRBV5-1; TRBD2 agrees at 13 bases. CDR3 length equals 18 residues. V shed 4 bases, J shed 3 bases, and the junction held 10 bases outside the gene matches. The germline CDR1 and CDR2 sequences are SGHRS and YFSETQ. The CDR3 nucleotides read TGCGCCAGCAGCCCGGGGACTAGCGGGGCCACATTCTACAATGAGCAGTTCTTC. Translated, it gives CASSPGTSGATFYNEQFF.

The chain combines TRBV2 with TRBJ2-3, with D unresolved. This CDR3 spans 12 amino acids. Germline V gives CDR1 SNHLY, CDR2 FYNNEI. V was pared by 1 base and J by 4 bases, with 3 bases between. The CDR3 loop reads CASSEEADTQYF. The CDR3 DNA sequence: TGTGCCAGCAGTGAAGAAGCAGATACGCAGTATTTT.

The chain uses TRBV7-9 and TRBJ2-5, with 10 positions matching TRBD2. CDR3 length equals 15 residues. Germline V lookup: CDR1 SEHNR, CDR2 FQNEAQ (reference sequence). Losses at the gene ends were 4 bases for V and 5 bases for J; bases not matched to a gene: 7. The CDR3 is CASSSSAGGLETQYF. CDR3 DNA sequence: TGTGCCAGCAGCTCCTCAGCGGGGGGGCTGGAGACCCAGTACTTC. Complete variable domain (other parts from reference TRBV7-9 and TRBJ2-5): DTGVSQNPRHKITKRGQNVTFRCDPISEHNRLYWYRQTLGQGPEFLTYFQNEAQLEKSRLLSDRFSAERPKGSFSTLEIQRTEQGDSAMYLCASSSSAGGLETQYFGPGTRLLVL.

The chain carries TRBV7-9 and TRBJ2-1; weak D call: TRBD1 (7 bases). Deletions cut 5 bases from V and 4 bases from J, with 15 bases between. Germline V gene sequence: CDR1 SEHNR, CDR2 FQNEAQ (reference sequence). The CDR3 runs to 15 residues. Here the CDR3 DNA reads TGTGCCAGCAGCGGAGGGACAGACATTTACAATGAGCAGTTCTTC. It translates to CASSGGTDIYNEQFF.